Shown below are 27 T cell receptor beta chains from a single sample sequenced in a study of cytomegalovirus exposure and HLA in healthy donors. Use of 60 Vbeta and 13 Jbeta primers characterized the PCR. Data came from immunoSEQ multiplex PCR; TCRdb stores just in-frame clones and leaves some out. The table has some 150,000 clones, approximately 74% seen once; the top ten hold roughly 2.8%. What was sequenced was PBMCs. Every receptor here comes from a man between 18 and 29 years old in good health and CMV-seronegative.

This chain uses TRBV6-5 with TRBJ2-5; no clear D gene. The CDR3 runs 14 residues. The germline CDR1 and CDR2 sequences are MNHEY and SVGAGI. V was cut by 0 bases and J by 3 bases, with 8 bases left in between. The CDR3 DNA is TGTGCCAGCAGTTACTCGAACATTGAAGAGACCCAGTACTTC. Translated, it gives CASSYSNIEETQYF.

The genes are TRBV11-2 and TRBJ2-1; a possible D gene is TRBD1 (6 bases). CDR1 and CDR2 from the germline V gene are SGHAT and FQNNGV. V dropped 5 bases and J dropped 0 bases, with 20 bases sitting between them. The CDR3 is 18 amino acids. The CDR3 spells CASSTRRITGSSYNEQFF. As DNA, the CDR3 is TGTGCCAGCAGCACTCGTCGAATCACAGGGAGCTCCTACAATGAGCAGTTCTTC.

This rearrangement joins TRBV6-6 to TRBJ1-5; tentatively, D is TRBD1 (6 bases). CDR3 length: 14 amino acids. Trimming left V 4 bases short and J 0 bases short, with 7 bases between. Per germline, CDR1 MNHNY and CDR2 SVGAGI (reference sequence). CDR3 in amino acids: CASSWTVSNQPQHF. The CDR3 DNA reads TGTGCCAGCAGTTGGACAGTTAGCAATCAGCCCCAGCATTTT.

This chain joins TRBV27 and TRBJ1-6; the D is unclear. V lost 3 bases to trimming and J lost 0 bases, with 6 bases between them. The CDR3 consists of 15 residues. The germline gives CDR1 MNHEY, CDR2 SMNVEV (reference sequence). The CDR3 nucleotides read TGTGCCAGCAGTTTCAAGAGCTCCTATAATTCACCCCTCCACTTT. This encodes CASSFKSSYNSPLHF.

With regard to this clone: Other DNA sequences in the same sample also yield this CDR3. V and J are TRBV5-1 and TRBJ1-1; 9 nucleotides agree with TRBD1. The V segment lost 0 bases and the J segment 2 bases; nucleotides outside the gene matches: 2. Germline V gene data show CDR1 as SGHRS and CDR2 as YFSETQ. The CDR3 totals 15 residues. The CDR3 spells CASSLGTGVNTEAFF. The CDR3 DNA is TGCGCCAGCAGCTTGGGGACAGGGGTAAACACTGAAGCTTTCTTT. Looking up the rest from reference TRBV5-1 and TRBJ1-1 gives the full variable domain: KAGVTQTPRYLIKTRGQQVTLSCSPISGHRSVSWYQQTPGQGLQFLFEYFSETQRNKGNFPGRFSGRQFSNSRSEMNVSTLELGDSALYLCASSLGTGVNTEAFFGQGTRLTVV.

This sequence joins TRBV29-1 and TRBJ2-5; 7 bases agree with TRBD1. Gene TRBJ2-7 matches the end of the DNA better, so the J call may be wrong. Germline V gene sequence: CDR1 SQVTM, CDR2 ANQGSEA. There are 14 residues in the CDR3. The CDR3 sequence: CSVAQTGTSYEQYF. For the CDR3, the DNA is TGCAGCGTTGCCCAGACAGGGACCTCCTACGAGCAGTACTTC.

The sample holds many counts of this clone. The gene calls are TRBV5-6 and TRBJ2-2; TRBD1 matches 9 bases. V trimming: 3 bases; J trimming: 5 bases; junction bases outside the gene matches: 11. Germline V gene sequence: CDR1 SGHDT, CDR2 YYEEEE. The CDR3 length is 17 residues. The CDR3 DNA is TGTGCCAGCAGCTGGGCCGACAGGGGGAGGTCGACCGGGGAGCTGTTTTTT. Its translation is CASSWADRGRSTGELFF.

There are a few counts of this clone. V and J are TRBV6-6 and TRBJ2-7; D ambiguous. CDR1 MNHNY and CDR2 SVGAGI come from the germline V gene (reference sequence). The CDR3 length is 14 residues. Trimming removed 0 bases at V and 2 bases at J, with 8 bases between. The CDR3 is CASSYSSRTYEQYV. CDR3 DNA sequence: TGTGCCAGCAGTTACTCGTCTAGAACCTACGAGCAGTACGTC.

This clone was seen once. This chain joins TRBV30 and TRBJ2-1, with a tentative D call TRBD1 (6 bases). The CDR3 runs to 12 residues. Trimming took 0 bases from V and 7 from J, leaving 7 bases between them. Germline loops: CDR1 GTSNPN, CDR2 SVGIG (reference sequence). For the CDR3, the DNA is TGTGCCTGGAGTGTCAGGGGAAATGAGCAGTTCTTC. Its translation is CAWSVRGNEQFF. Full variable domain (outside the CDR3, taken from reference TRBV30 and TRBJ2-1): SQTIHQWPATLVQPVGSPLSLECTVEGTSNPNLYWYRQAAGRGLQLLFYSVGIGQISSEVPQNLSASRPQDRQFILSSKKLLLSDSGFYLCAWSVRGNEQFFGPGTRLTVL.

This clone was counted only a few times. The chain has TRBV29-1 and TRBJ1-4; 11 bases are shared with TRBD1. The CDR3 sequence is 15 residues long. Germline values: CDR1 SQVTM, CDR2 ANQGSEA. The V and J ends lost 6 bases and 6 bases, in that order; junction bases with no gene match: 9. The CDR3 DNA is TGCAGCGTGACCCCCGGGACAGGGGGGGATGAAAAACTGTTTTTT. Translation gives CSVTPGTGGDEKLFF.

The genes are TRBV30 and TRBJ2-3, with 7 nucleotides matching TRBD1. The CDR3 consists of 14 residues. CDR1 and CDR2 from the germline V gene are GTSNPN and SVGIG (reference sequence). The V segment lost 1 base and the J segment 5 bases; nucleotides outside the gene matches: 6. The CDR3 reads CAWSGETGRDTQYF. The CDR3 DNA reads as TGTGCCTGGAGTGGGGAGACAGGGAGAGATACGCAGTATTTT.

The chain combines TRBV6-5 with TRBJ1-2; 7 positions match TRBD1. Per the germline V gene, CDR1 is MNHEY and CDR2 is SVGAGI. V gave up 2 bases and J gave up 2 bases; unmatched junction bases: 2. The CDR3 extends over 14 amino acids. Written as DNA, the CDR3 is TGTGCCAGCAGTTACAGGGACAGAAACTATGGCTACACCTTC. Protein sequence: CASSYRDRNYGYTF.

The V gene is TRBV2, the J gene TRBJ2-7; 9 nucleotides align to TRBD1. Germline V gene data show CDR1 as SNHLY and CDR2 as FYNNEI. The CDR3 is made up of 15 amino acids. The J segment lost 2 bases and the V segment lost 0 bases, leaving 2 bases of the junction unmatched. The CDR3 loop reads CASSEARTGAYEQYV. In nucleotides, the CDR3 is TGTGCCAGCAGTGAAGCTAGGACAGGGGCCTACGAGCAGTACGTC.

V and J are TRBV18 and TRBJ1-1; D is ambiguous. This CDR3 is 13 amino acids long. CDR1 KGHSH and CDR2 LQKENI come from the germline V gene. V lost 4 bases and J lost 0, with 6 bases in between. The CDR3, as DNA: TGTGCCAGCTCACACGCGCTGAACACTGAAGCTTTCTTT. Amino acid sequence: CASSHALNTEAFF.

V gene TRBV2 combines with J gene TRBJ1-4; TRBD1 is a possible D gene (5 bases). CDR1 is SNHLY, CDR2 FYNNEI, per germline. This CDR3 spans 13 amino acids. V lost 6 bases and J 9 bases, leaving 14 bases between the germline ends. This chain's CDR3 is CASRERDSQKLFF. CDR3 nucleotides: TGTGCCAGCAGGGAGCGTGACAGTCAAAAACTGTTTTTT.

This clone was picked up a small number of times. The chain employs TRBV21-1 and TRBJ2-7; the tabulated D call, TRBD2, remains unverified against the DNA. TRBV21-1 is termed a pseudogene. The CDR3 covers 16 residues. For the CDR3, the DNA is TGTGCCAGCAGCAAGGAAAGGAGTTCGGCATCCTACGAGCAGTACGTC. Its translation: CASSKERSSASYEQYV.

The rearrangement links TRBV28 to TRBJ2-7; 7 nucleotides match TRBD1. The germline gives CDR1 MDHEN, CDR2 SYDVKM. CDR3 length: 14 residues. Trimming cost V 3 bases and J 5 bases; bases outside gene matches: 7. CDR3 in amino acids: CASSLGQNRDEQYV. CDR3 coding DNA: TGTGCCAGCAGTTTGGGACAGAACAGAGACGAGCAGTACGTC.

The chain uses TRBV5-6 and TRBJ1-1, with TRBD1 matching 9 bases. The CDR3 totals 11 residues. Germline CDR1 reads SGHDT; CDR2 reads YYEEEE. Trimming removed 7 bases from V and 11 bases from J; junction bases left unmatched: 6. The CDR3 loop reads CASGPGTGAFF. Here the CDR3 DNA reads TGTGCCAGCGGGCCCGGGACAGGGGCTTTCTTT.

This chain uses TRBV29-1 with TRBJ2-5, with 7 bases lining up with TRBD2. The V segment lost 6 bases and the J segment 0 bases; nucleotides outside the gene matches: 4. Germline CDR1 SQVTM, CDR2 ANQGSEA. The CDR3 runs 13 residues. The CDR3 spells CSVLAVNQETQYF. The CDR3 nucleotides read TGCAGCGTCCTAGCGGTGAACCAAGAGACCCAGTACTTC.

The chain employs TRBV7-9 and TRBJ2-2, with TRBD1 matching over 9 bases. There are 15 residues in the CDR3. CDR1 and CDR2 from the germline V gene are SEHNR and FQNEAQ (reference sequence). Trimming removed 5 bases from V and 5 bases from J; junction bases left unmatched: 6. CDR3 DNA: TGTGCCAGCAGCCAGGGACAGGGACAAACCGGGGAGCTGTTTTTT. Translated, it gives CASSQGQGQTGELFF.

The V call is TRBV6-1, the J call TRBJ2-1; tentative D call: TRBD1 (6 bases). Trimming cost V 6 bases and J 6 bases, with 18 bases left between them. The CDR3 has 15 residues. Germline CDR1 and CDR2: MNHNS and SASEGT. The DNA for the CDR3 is TGTGCCAGCAGGAACAAGAGACAGGCTATCAATGAGCAGTTCTTC. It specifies CASRNKRQAINEQFF.

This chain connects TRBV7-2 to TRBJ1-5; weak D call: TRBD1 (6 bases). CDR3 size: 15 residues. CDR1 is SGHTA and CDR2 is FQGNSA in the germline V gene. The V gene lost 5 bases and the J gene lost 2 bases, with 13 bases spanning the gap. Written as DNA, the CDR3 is TGTGCCAGCAGCAACAGGGTCGGGGGCAATCAGCCCCAGCATTTT. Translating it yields CASSNRVGGNQPQHF.

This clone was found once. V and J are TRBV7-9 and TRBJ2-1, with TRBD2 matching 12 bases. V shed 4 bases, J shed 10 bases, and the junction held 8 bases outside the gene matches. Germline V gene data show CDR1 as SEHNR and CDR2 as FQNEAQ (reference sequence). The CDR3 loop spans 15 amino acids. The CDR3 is CASSSTSGGLDEQFF. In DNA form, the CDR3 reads TGTGCCAGCAGCTCAACTAGCGGGGGGCTCGACGAGCAGTTCTTC.

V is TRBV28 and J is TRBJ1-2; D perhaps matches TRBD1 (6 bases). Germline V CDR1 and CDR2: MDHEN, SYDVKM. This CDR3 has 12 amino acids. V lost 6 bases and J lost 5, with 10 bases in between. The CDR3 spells CASRTGIYGYTF. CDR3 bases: TGTGCCAGCAGAACAGGGATTTATGGCTACACCTTC.

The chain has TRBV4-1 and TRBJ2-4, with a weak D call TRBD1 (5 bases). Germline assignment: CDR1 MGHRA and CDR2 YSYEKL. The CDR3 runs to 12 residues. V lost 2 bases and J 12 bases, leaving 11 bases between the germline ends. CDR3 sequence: CASSQLQGSQYF. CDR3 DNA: TGCGCCAGCAGCCAACTTCAGGGCAGTCAGTACTTC.

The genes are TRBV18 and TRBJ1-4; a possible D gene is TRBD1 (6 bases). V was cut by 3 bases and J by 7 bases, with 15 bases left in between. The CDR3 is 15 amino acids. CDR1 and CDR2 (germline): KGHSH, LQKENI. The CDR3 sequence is CASSPRTVLGEKLFF. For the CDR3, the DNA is TGTGCCAGCTCACCGCGGACAGTCTTAGGTGAAAAACTGTTTTTT.

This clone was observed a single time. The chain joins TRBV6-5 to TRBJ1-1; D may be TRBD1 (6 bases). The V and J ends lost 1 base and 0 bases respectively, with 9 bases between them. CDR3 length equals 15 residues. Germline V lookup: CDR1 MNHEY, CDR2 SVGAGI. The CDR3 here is CASSYFSGVNTEAFF. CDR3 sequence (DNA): TGTGCCAGCAGTTACTTCTCAGGGGTGAACACTGAAGCTTTCTTT.